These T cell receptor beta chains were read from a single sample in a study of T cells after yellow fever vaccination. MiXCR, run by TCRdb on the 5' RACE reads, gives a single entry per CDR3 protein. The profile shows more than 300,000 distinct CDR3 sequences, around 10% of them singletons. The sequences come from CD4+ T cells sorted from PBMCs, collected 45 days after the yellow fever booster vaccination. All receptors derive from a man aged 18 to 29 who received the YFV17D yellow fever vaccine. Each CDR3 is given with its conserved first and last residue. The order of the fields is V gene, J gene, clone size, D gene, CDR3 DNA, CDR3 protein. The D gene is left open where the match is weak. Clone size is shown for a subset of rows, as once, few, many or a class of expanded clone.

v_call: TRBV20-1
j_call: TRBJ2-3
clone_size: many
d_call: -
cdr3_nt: TGCAGAACAGCGGAACTTTTCACAGATACGCAGTATTTT
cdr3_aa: CRTAELFTDTQYF

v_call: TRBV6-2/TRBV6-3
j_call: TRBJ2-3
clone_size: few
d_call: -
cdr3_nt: TGTGCCAGCAGTTACTCGGGGTGGACGCAGTATTTT
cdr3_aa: CASSYSGWTQYF

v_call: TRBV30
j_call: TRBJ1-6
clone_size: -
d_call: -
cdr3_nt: TGTGCCTGGAGACCCCGGCAGGGTAATTCACCCCTCCACTTT
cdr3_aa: CAWRPRQGNSPLHF

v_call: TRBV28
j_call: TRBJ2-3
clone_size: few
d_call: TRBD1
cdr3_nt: TGTGCCAGCAGGCACAGGGGGCGCGGGGCAGATACGCAGTATTTT
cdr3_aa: CASRHRGRGADTQYF

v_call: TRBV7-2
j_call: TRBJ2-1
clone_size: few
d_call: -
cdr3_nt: TGTGCCAGCAGCTTACCAGGGGGGAGTGAGCAGTTCTTC
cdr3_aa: CASSLPGGSEQFF

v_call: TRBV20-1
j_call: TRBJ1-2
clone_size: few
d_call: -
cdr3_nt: TGCAGTGCTAGGTCTGGGGGGCTTCATGGCTACACCTTC
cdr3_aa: CSARSGGLHGYTF

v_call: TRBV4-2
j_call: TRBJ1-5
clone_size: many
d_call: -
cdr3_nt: TGTGCCAGCAGCCAAGATGCAGCCAATCAGCCCCAGCATTTT
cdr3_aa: CASSQDAANQPQHF

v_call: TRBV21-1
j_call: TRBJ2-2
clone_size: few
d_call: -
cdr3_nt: TGTGCCAGCACCGGTTGGACTAGCGGGCTCACCGGGGAGCTGTTTTTT
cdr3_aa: CASTGWTSGLTGELFF

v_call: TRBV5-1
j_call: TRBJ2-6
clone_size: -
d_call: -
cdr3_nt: TGCGCCAGCAGCTTCGACGGCGGTGGGGCCAACGTCCTGACTTTC
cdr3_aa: CASSFDGGGANVLTF

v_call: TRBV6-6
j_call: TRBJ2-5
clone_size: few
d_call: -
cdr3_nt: TGTGCCAGCAGCTTAGACAGTCTGCAAGAGACCCAGTACTTC
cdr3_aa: CASSLDSLQETQYF

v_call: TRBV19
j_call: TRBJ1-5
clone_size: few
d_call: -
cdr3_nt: TGTGCCAGTAGTATACTCCCTGGGCAGGCTAATCAGCCCCAGCATTTT
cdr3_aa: CASSILPGQANQPQHF

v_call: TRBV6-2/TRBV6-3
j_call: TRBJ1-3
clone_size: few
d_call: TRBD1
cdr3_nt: TGTGCCAGCGGCCCAATGGGACAGGGAGGAAAGGACACCATATATTTT
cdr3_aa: CASGPMGQGGKDTIYF

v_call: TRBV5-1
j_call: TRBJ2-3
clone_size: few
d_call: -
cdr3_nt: TGCGCCAGCAGCTTGGGAAGGGATGGGGATACGCAGTATTTT
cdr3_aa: CASSLGRDGDTQYF

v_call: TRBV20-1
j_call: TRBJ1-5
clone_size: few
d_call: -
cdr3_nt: TGCAGTGCTAGAGATAGGTCGGCAGGGGAACAGCCCCAGCATTTT
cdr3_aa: CSARDRSAGEQPQHF

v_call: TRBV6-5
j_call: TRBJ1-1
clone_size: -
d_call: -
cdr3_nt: TGTGCCAGCACAAACGACGCTGCCGAAGCTTTCTTT
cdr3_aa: CASTNDAAEAFF

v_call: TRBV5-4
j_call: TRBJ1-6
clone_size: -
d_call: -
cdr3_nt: TGTGCCAGCAGTCCGGGTGGTAGGCCCGATTCACCCCTCCACTTT
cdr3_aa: CASSPGGRPDSPLHF

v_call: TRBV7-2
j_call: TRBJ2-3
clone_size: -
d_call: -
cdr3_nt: TGTGCCAGCAGCTTAATTTATTTGGGGGATACGCAGTATTTT
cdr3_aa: CASSLIYLGDTQYF

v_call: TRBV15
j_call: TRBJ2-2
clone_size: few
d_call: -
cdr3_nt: TGTGCCACCAGCAGAGTCCCGGGCTCGAACACCGGGGAGCTGTTTTTT
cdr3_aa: CATSRVPGSNTGELFF

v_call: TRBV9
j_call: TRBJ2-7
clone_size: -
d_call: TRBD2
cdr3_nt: TGTGCCAGCAGCGTAGAGCCTAGCGGGGGCTACGAGCAGTACTTC
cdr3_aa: CASSVEPSGGYEQYF

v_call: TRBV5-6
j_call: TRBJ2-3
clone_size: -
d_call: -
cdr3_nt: TGTGCCAGCAGCCTTATACCCCTAGACGGCACAGATACGCAGTATTTT
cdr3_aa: CASSLIPLDGTDTQYF

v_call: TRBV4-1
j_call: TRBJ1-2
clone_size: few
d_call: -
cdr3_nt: TGCGCCAGCAGCCAAGAACAGAATAACTATGGCTACACCTTC
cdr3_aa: CASSQEQNNYGYTF

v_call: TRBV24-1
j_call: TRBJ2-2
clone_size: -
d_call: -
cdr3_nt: TGTGCCACGAGCGACGGAGGAATGGAGGGGGAGCTGTTTTTT
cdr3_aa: CATSDGGMEGELFF

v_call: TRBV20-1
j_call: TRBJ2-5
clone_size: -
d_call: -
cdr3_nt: TGCAGTGCTTTAGCGGTACTAGGGGAGACCCAGTACTTC
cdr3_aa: CSALAVLGETQYF

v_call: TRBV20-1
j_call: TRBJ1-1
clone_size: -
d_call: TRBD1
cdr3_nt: TGCAGTGCGGTGGACAGGGTCCACACTGAAGCTTTCTTT
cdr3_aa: CSAVDRVHTEAFF

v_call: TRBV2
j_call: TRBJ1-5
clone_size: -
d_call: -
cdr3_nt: TGTGCCAGCATGTGGGCAGGCAATCAGCCCCAGCATTTT
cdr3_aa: CASMWAGNQPQHF

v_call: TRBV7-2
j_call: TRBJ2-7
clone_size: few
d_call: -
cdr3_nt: TGTGCCAGCAGGCTTTTATGGGGCTACGAGCAGTACTTC
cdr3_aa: CASRLLWGYEQYF

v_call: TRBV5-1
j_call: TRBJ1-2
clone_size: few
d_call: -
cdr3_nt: TGCGCCAGCAGCACAGGGACGACCAGGGATGGCTACACCTTC
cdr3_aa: CASSTGTTRDGYTF

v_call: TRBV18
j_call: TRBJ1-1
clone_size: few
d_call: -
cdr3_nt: TGTGCCAGCTCACCGTATACCGGGCGGAACACTGAAGCTTTCTTT
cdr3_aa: CASSPYTGRNTEAFF

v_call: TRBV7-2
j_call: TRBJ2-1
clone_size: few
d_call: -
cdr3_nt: TGTGCCAGCAGCTTAGCCCCAGACAATGAGCAGTTCTTC
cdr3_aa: CASSLAPDNEQFF

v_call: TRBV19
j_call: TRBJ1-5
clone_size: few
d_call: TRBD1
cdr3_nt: TGTGCCAGTAGGAGGCAGGGGGAGAATCAGCCCCAGCATTTT
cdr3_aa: CASRRQGENQPQHF

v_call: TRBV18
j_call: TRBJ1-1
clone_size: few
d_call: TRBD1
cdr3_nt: TGTGCCAGCTCACCTCCGGGACAGATGAACACTGAAGCTTTCTTT
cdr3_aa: CASSPPGQMNTEAFF

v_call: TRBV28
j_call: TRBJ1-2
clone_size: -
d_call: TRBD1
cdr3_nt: TGTGCCAGCGCTACAGGGGGCTATGGCTACACCTTC
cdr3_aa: CASATGGYGYTF

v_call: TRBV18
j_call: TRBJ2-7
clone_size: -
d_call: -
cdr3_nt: TGTGCCAGCTCACCAGGTGGAAAGTACGAGCAGTACTTC
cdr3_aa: CASSPGGKYEQYF